Listed below are T cell receptor beta chains from one sample, sequenced in a study of blood T cells in healthy people across ages. TCRdb independently ran MiXCR on the 5' RACE reads; one entry per CDR3 protein. The sample includes 710,000 or so distinct CDR3 sequences, about 20% of them seen just once. The sequenced sample consisted of blood. The origin of the receptors is a man aged 65-85 years in good health. Each CDR3 is given with its conserved first and last residue. The order of the fields is J gene, V gene, clone size, D gene, CDR3 DNA, CDR3 protein. The D gene is left open where the match is weak. A clone size is listed for some rows: how often the clone was seen (once, few, many), or a class if it is expanded.

j_gene: TRBJ2-7; v_gene: TRBV7-9; abundance: many; d_gene: .; CDR3nt: TGTGCCAGCAGCCCCGACGTTCCCTACGAGCAGTACTTC; CDR3aa: CASSPDVPYEQYF
j_gene: TRBJ2-3; v_gene: TRBV3-1; abundance: .; d_gene: TRBD2; CDR3nt: TGTGCCAGCAGCCTTAGAAGGACTAGCGGGGGGGGTACAGATACGCAGTATTTT; CDR3aa: CASSLRRTSGGGTDTQYF
j_gene: TRBJ1-5; v_gene: TRBV28; abundance: .; d_gene: .; CDR3nt: TGTGCCAGCAGAGGGGGGATTCATCAGCCCCAGCATTTT; CDR3aa: CASRGGIHQPQHF
j_gene: TRBJ1-2; v_gene: TRBV28; abundance: few; d_gene: .; CDR3nt: TGTGCCAGCAGCCGACGGACAGACGGCTACACCTTC; CDR3aa: CASSRRTDGYTF
j_gene: TRBJ1-2; v_gene: TRBV27; abundance: few; d_gene: .; CDR3nt: TGTGCCAGCAGCCAAACAGGGTACTATGGCTACACCTTC; CDR3aa: CASSQTGYYGYTF
j_gene: TRBJ1-5; v_gene: TRBV21-1; abundance: .; d_gene: .; CDR3nt: TGTGCCAGCATCCTGTTTAGCACTGACCGGTATAGCAATCAGCCCCAGCATTTT; CDR3aa: CASILFSTDRYSNQPQHF
j_gene: TRBJ2-6; v_gene: TRBV4-3; abundance: many; d_gene: .; CDR3nt: TGCGCCAGCAGCCCGGGGCGGTTTGGGGCCAACGTCCTGACTTTC; CDR3aa: CASSPGRFGANVLTF
j_gene: TRBJ1-6; v_gene: TRBV4-3; abundance: few; d_gene: .; CDR3nt: TGCGCCAGCAGCCAAGGGCATGCTAATTCACCCCTCCACTTT; CDR3aa: CASSQGHANSPLHF
j_gene: TRBJ2-3; v_gene: TRBV5-5; abundance: .; d_gene: .; CDR3nt: TGTGCCAGCAGCTCCACAGGGTGGGGCACAGATACGCAGTATTTT; CDR3aa: CASSSTGWGTDTQYF
j_gene: TRBJ1-5; v_gene: TRBV7-6; abundance: .; d_gene: .; CDR3nt: TGTGCCAGCAGCTTATTGGGAATAAATCAGCCCCAGCATTTT; CDR3aa: CASSLLGINQPQHF
j_gene: TRBJ1-2; v_gene: TRBV5-1; abundance: few; d_gene: .; CDR3nt: TGCGCCAGCAGCCCTAAGGGAGGCGACTATGGCTACACCTTC; CDR3aa: CASSPKGGDYGYTF
j_gene: TRBJ1-1; v_gene: TRBV28; abundance: few; d_gene: .; CDR3nt: TGCGCCAGCAGCTTGTTAGACTTGAACACTGAAGCTTTCTTT; CDR3aa: CASSLLDLNTEAFF
j_gene: TRBJ2-5; v_gene: TRBV2; abundance: few; d_gene: TRBD1; CDR3nt: TGTGCCAGAGGGACAGACAGATGGGATGGTCAGGACGAGCGGTACTTC; CDR3aa: CARGTDRWDGQDERYF
j_gene: TRBJ1-2; v_gene: TRBV14; abundance: .; d_gene: .; CDR3nt: TGTGCCAGCAGCCAAAGGAACTATGGCTACACCTTC; CDR3aa: CASSQRNYGYTF
j_gene: TRBJ2-1; v_gene: TRBV7-9; abundance: few; d_gene: .; CDR3nt: TGTGCCAGCAGCCGTCGATATACCTCCTACAATGAGCAGTTCTTC; CDR3aa: CASSRRYTSYNEQFF
j_gene: TRBJ2-3; v_gene: TRBV15; abundance: .; d_gene: .; CDR3nt: TGTGCCACCAGCAGAGGGGGAGATACGCAGTATTTT; CDR3aa: CATSRGGDTQYF
j_gene: TRBJ2-5; v_gene: TRBV6-5; abundance: many; d_gene: .; CDR3nt: TGTGCCAGCAGGGAATCTCAGGGACTCATGGAGACCCAGTACTTC; CDR3aa: CASRESQGLMETQYF
j_gene: TRBJ1-6; v_gene: TRBV7-8; abundance: .; d_gene: .; CDR3nt: TGTGCCAGCAGCCCACTCGGGCAGGGAGCTTCACCCCTCCACTTT; CDR3aa: CASSPLGQGASPLHF
j_gene: TRBJ2-3; v_gene: TRBV28; abundance: many; d_gene: .; CDR3nt: TGTGCCAGCAGACCCCCCCTTGGATACGGGGGTGGAGATACGCAGTATTTT; CDR3aa: CASRPPLGYGGGDTQYF